The 20 T cell receptor beta chains presented below share a single source sample, sequenced in a study of blood T cell repertoires in COVID-19. Sequencing used immunoSEQ multiplex PCR; TCRdb keeps in-frame clones, though not all of them. This sample yields approximately 250,000 clones, of which around 84% are seen a single time; 4% to 5% belongs to the top ten. The sample consisted of peripheral blood. These receptor sequences come from a man aged 55-75 years with acute or convalescent COVID-19.

The J gene is TRBJ1-5, the V gene TRBV6-6; possibly TRBD1 for D (5 bases). Germline assignment: CDR1 MNHNY and CDR2 SVGAGI (reference sequence). The CDR3 spans 14 residues. Trimming cost V 6 bases and J 2 bases, with 11 bases left between them. For the CDR3, the DNA is TGTGCCAGCAGCCCCGGGGGTGGCAATCAGCCCCAGCATTTT. Its protein is CASSPGGGNQPQHF.

The chain employs TRBV27 and TRBJ2-3; D possibly corresponds to TRBD2 (6 bases). Germline loops: CDR1 MNHEY, CDR2 SMNVEV (reference sequence). The length of the CDR3 is 15 residues. Trimming pared 1 base from V and 0 bases from J, leaving 8 bases between. The CDR3 here is CASSLFSGSTDTQYF. CDR3 sequence (DNA): TGTGCCAGCAGTTTATTTAGCGGCAGCACAGATACGCAGTATTTT.

V usage is TRBV4-3 and J usage is TRBJ1-6; TRBD1 aligns across 8 bases. This CDR3 comprises 14 residues. CDR1 and CDR2 from the germline V gene are LGHNA and YSLEER. The trim removed 2 bases at V and 9 bases at J, leaving 3 bases unmatched. CDR3 bases: TGCGCCAGCAGCCAATTACAGGGGGGTTCACCCCTCCACTTT. Protein sequence: CASSQLQGGSPLHF.

This chain uses TRBV3-1 (or the pseudogene TRBV3-2) with TRBJ2-6, with TRBD1 identical over 8 bases. CDR3 length equals 17 residues. The ends lost 1 base at V and 3 bases at J; junction bases unmatched: 5. The germline V gene has CDR1 LGHDT and CDR2 YNNKEL (reference sequence). CDR3 sequence: CASSQAGQEDGANVLTF. The CDR3 nucleotides are TGTGCCAGCAGCCAAGCGGGACAGGAAGATGGGGCCAACGTCCTGACTTTC.

V and J are TRBV5-4 and TRBJ2-7; a possible D gene is TRBD1 (6 bases). This CDR3 has 13 residues. Germline V gene sequence: CDR1 SGHNT, CDR2 YYREEE (reference sequence). The V gene lost 3 bases and the J gene lost 1 base, with 8 bases spanning the gap. CDR3 loop: CASSWGQSYEQYF. The CDR3 DNA reads TGTGCCAGCAGCTGGGGACAATCCTACGAGCAGTACTTC.

The gene calls are TRBV19 and TRBJ2-5; the D gene is possibly TRBD1 (6 bases). This CDR3 has 16 residues. The V gene lost 8 bases and the J gene lost 0 bases, with 19 bases spanning the gap. CDR1 is LNHDA and CDR2 is SQIVND in the germline V gene (reference sequence). The chain's CDR3 is CASCRTGIGYQETQYF. The CDR3 nucleotides are TGTGCCAGTTGCCGCACAGGGATCGGGTACCAAGAGACCCAGTACTTC.

This clone was recorded a few times. The chain is built from TRBV3-1 (or the pseudogene TRBV3-2) and TRBJ2-5; D might be TRBD1 (6 bases). Trimming shortened V by 0 bases and J by 7 bases, and 12 bases separated the two germline ends. Germline V gene lookup returns CDR1 LGHDT and CDR2 YNNKEL (reference sequence). CDR3 size: 14 residues. CDR3 sequence: CASSQEGAGWTQYF. Here the CDR3 DNA reads TGTGCCAGCAGCCAAGAGGGGGCGGGTTGGACCCAGTACTTC.

This chain connects TRBV27 to TRBJ1-5, with 11 bases that match TRBD1. Losses at the gene ends were 2 bases for V and 6 bases for J; bases not matched to a gene: 3. This CDR3 has 15 amino acids. Germline V gives CDR1 MNHEY, CDR2 SMNVEV (reference sequence). CDR3 nucleotide sequence: TGTGCCAGCAGTTTAGGGACAGGGGGTTCTCAGCCCCAGCATTTT. Amino acid sequence: CASSLGTGGSQPQHF.

The V and J genes are TRBV11-2 and TRBJ2-3; no clear D. Germline values: CDR1 SGHAT, CDR2 FQNNGV. V was shortened by 5 bases and J by 3 bases, with 12 bases between the two germline ends. This CDR3 contains 14 residues. CDR3 in DNA: TGTGCCAGCAGCCGAATCCGGGTTACAGATACGCAGTATTTT. Amino acid sequence: CASSRIRVTDTQYF.

This chain uses TRBV5-1 with TRBJ2-2; D gene uncertain. From germline, CDR1 is SGHRS and CDR2 YFSETQ. V was clipped by 3 bases and J by 0 bases, with 6 bases between them. The length of the CDR3 is 14 residues. This CDR3 reads CASSSLPNTGELFF. DNA for the CDR3: TGCGCCAGCAGCTCCCTACCGAACACCGGGGAGCTGTTTTTT.

V gene TRBV19 combines with J gene TRBJ2-7, with TRBD2 matching over 11 bases. With 8 bases clipped from V and 2 bases from J, the junction kept 8 bases outside the gene matches. The CDR3 consists of 15 residues. Per germline, CDR1 LNHDA and CDR2 SQIVND (reference sequence). The CDR3 protein is CASGFSGRAPYEQYF. As DNA, the CDR3 is TGTGCCAGTGGATTTAGCGGGAGGGCTCCCTACGAGCAGTACTTC. The whole variable domain, remainder taken from reference TRBV19 and TRBJ2-7, is DGGITQSPKYLFRKEGQNVTLSCEQNLNHDAMYWYRQDPGQGLRLIYYSQIVNDFQKGDIAEGYSVSREKKESFPLTVTSAQKNPTAFYLCASGFSGRAPYEQYFGPGTRLTVT.

This chain links TRBV19 with TRBJ2-2, with 7 bases that match TRBD2. This CDR3 region has 16 residues. V dropped 2 bases and J dropped 3; count of bases not matched to a gene: 6. CDR1 is LNHDA, CDR2 SQIVND, per germline (reference sequence). The CDR3 DNA reads as TGTGCCAGTAGTATATGGCTAGCGGAGGACACCGGGGAGCTGTTTTTT. Protein sequence: CASSIWLAEDTGELFF.

The V and J genes are TRBV3-1 (or the pseudogene TRBV3-2) and TRBJ2-5, with 8 bases lining up with TRBD2. This CDR3 has 15 amino acids. J gave up 4 bases and V 1 base, and 5 bases lay outside the gene matches. Germline-derived CDR1 and CDR2 are LGHDT and YNNKEL (reference sequence). The DNA of the CDR3 is TGTGCCAGCAGCCAAGGAGGGACTAGAGGAGAGACCCAGTACTTC. Its protein is CASSQGGTRGETQYF.

The chain carries TRBV9 and TRBJ2-7, with 9 bases aligning to TRBD2. In germline, CDR1 is SGDLS, CDR2 YYNGEE. CDR3 length: 15 amino acids. With V trimmed by 3 bases and J by 1 base, 5 bases remained unmatched. The CDR3 nucleotides are TGTGCCAGCAGCGAGACTAGCGGCCCTTCCTACGAGCAGTACTTC. Residues: CASSETSGPSYEQYF.

The sample holds one count of this clone. The chain is built from TRBV5-5 and TRBJ2-4; possible D gene TRBD1, 6 bases. This CDR3 contains 16 residues. Germline CDR1 SGHKS, CDR2 YYEKEE (reference sequence). V was clipped by 1 base and J by 1 base, with 12 bases between them. The CDR3 loop reads CASSLSVGAAKNIQYF. DNA of the CDR3: TGTGCCAGCAGCTTGAGCGTGGGGGCCGCCAAAAACATTCAGTACTTC.

The gene calls are TRBV28 and TRBJ2-7; D perhaps matches TRBD1 (6 bases). Trimming cost V 6 bases and J 1 base, with 10 bases left between them. The CDR3 extends over 13 amino acids. The germline CDR1 and CDR2 sequences are MDHEN and SYDVKM. The DNA for the CDR3 is TGTGCCAGCAGCCGGACAGCGTCCTACGAGCAGTACTTC. Its translation is CASSRTASYEQYF.

This chain joins TRBV5-1 and TRBJ2-3; possible D gene TRBD2, 6 bases. V was trimmed by 4 bases and J by 4 bases, leaving 13 bases between them. There are 14 residues in the CDR3. The V gene's germline CDR1 is SGHRS and CDR2 YFSETQ. Here the CDR3 DNA reads TGCGCCAGCAGCCTACCGGGCGGGGCAGATACGCAGTATTTT. Its translation: CASSLPGGADTQYF.

The chain has TRBV6-6 and TRBJ1-5; 9 positions match TRBD1. Germline V CDR1 and CDR2: MNHNY, SVGAGI (reference sequence). This CDR3 is built from 14 residues. After removal of 5 bases from V and 3 bases from J, the junction contained 2 bases not matched to a gene. The DNA of the CDR3 is TGTGCCAGCAGTAGGACAGGGGACAATCAGCCCCAGCATTTT. Translating it yields CASSRTGDNQPQHF.

In its sample, this clone was seen a few times. CDR3 protein: CASQTANTIYF. CDR3 bases: TGTGCCAGCCAGACAGCAAACACCATATATTTT. The chain recombines TRBV2 with TRBJ1-3; weak D call: TRBD1 (5 bases). In germline, CDR1 is SNHLY, CDR2 FYNNEI. CDR3 size: 11 residues. V was trimmed by 8 bases and J by 6 bases, leaving 8 bases between them.

This CDR3 is CASSPLAGPSYNEQFF. CDR3 sequence (DNA): TGTGCCAGCAGCCCCTTAGCGGGGCCCTCCTACAATGAGCAGTTCTTC. V gene TRBV4-2 combines with J gene TRBJ2-1; 8 bases map to TRBD2. The V gene end was trimmed by 4 bases and the J gene end by 0 bases; junction bases not matched to a gene: 5. The V gene's germline CDR1 is LGHNA and CDR2 YNFKEQ. The CDR3 is 16 residues long.